The 6 T cell receptor beta chains given below trace back to one sample, sequenced in a study of CD4 T cells in relation to SARS-CoV-2 and coronaviruses. Profiling relied on immunoSEQ multiplex PCR, and the TCRdb table lists in-frame clones only, not all of them. Counted here are about 59,000 clones, 70% to 90% occurring once; the ten biggest clones make up more than 1.1%. CD4+ T cells from unexposed donors were obtained before the COVID-19 pandemic (2011-2018). Input material: memory CD4+ T cells from PBMCs. The receptor set was obtained from a human donor in good health.

The rearrangement uses TRBV7-9 and TRBJ1-3, with D unresolved. CDR3 length: 13 residues. Germline CDR1 and CDR2: SEHNR and FQNEAQ (reference sequence). Trimming removed 7 bases from V and 0 bases from J, with 7 bases in between. The chain's CDR3 is CASMGFSGNTIYF. The CDR3 region has the DNA TGTGCCAGCATGGGGTTCTCTGGAAACACCATATATTTT.

The chain recombines TRBV4-2 with TRBJ1-1; D is unclear. The CDR3 contains 13 residues. CDR1 LGHNA and CDR2 YNFKEQ come from the germline V gene. The V gene lost 0 bases and the J gene lost 4 bases, with 6 bases spanning the gap. Here the CDR3 reads CASSQDSSTEAFF. As DNA, the CDR3 is TGTGCCAGCAGCCAAGATAGTAGCACTGAAGCTTTCTTT.

The CDR3 is CASNDVSGANVLTF. DNA for the CDR3: TGTGCCAGTAACGACGTCTCTGGGGCCAACGTCCTGACTTTC. V is TRBV19 and J is TRBJ2-6; D not certain. The length of the CDR3 is 14 residues. CDR1 and CDR2 (germline): LNHDA, SQIVND (reference sequence). Trimming took 7 bases from V and 0 from J, leaving 7 bases between them.

This chain links TRBV5-1 with TRBJ2-5; 7 positions match TRBD2. The germline gives CDR1 SGHRS, CDR2 YFSETQ. The CDR3 consists of 16 residues. Unmatched junction bases numbered 14, after V lost 0 bases and J lost 9 bases. The CDR3 region is CASSLAGSGLPLSQYF. CDR3 in DNA: TGCGCCAGCAGCTTGGCAGGTAGCGGGTTGCCCTTATCCCAGTACTTC.

This chain joins TRBV5-1 and TRBJ2-2; D uncertain. CDR3 length equals 15 residues. Per the germline V gene, CDR1 is SGHRS and CDR2 is YFSETQ. V was cut by 4 bases and J by 0 bases, with 10 bases left in between. The CDR3 bases are TGCGCCAGCAGCCTAGGTACTACGAACACCGGGGAGCTGTTTTTT. Protein: CASSLGTTNTGELFF.

The chain couples TRBV27 to TRBJ2-4; TRBD1 aligns across 11 bases. The CDR3 has 17 amino acids. V was clipped by 5 bases and J by 7 bases; unmatched bases: 13. The germline V gene has CDR1 MNHEY and CDR2 SMNVEV (reference sequence). DNA of the CDR3: TGTGCCAGCAGTACACCGGGAGGGACAGGGGGTAGGAACATTCAGTACTTC. It yields the protein CASSTPGGTGGRNIQYF.